This TCR beta chain was profiled in a study of shared clonotypes between healthy human individuals. Study-wide background: Per-donor plates numbered three CD4 naive, three CD4 memory, two CD8 naive and one CD8 memory. General study findings and limits: A small donor pool kept down the genetic and exposure-history diversity that was represented. Compared with memory subsets, naive subsets generally had larger estimated richness.

For this clone: Its antigen is unknown. Other DNA sequences of this sample code for an identical CDR3.

Produced via immunoSEQ multiplex PCR; TCRdb's table is partial and in-frame only. This sample has under 1 million clones, with approximately 96% found just once. CD45RO-negative CD8 cells positively selected for CCR7 made up the naive population, which excluded terminally differentiated effector memory CD45RA+ cells. CDR3 length: 10 amino acids. Per the germline V gene, CDR1 is SQVTM and CDR2 is ANQGSEA. Trimming took 7 bases from V and 2 from J, leaving 4 bases between them. Input material: naive CD8+ T cells sorted from blood. The source is a young man in good health. This chain uses TRBV29-1 with TRBJ2-3; D uncertain. CDR3 nucleotides: TGCAGCGCTCTCACAGATACGCAGTATTTT. Encoded protein: CSALTDTQYF.